This T cell receptor (beta chain) originates from a study of T cells in Graves' hyperthyroidism and ophthalmopathy (dated by TCRdb to about 2019). With regard to the full study: To identify distinguishing TCR V-J signatures, a discovery cohort of about 95 patients was used, comprising 43 with Graves' ophthalmopathy and some 57 with stable Graves' hyperthyroidism. Prospective prediction of ophthalmopathy was tested in an independent validation cohort consisting of 18 to 20 hyperthyroidism patients and more than 15 patients who later progressed to ophthalmopathy. The approximately 98 discovery patients were randomly divided into training and test sets at a 7:3 ratio. In roughly six Graves' hyperthyroidism patients, the study also compared T-cell repertoires from thyroid tissue with T-cell repertoires from blood. Following sampling, methimazole starting at 30 mg daily was given to hyperthyroidism patients, and high-dose intravenous methylprednisolone was given to ophthalmopathy patients. TCR Vbeta CDR3 sequencing of 120 to 150 peripheral blood samples (more than 40 ophthalmopathy, approximately 80 hyperthyroidism and 17 progressor patients) is reported in the paper. The paper's findings and limits, for the study overall: No statistical method was used to set the sample size in advance, and investigators knew the group allocation. Blood samples also contained most of the expanded thyroid clonotypes (frequency above 0.001), which suggests that blood repertoires may reflect thyroid immune responses. In cross-validation, a model built on a 13 V-J signature told ophthalmopathy apart from stable hyperthyroidism with 85% to 90% sensitivity and about 81% specificity, and in testing the same model reached 80%/75%. In validation, progression to ophthalmopathy was predicted by the model with nearly 71% sensitivity and 72% to 85% specificity, a median of approximately 6.5 months before onset.

Inclusive of the bounding cysteine and phenylalanine, the CDR3 is 15 residues long. The kept DNA is CDR3 alone, 45 bases in frame from the first base. The germline V gene encodes CDR1 SGHAT and CDR2 FQNNGV. The junction shows trimming of 5 bases on V and 1 base on J, plus 15 bases between the germline ends. The TCR beta CDR3 regions were amplified from RNA transcripts. The TCR CDR3 was subjected to a first round of RT-PCR using the HTBI primer set and the Qiagen OneStep RT-PCR kit. Libraries were constructed in a second round of multiplex PCR, after which size selection and purification were performed. Libraries were sequenced paired-end with 100 bp reads on an Illumina HiSeq2000. Turning to the authors' computational methods: SOAPnuke was used to process the raw data, with reads discarded if the reads contained adapters or uncalled bases, had a mean Phred below 15, or lacked an exact constant-primer or identifier match. COPE v1.2.5 was used to merge the high-quality paired reads, and each unique nucleotide sequence was defined as a clonotype. MiTCR v1.1 was used to align clonotypes to the IMGT TRBV, TRBD and TRBJ reference segments. Analysis was restricted to V-J combinations with a frequency above 0.0001, which covered roughly 99% of repertoires. A TCS score was defined as the ratio of F50 (clonal expansion) to E x V (chaos), with BLOSUM62-based TCRdist applied between CDR3 peptides within each V-J. Welch's t-statistics and random forest reduced some 510 V-J features to 13, which were used in a naive Bayes classifier (R e1071). The similarity between thyroid and blood repertoires was quantified using the Morisita-Horn index. TCRdb redid the processing of the public reads, applying fastp at Q25 and MiXCR, and retained in-frame beta chains. All rows with the same CDR3 protein become a single entry with the most common DNA and genes. The V and J calls, along with clone size, are taken from TCRdb and not from the paper's own processing. The sample table shows approximately 510,000 distinct CDR3 sequences, and 40% to 50% are seen once. The top ten clones comprise around 44% of the sample.

Any patient with an uncontrolled infection, another autoimmune disease, pregnancy or lactation was excluded. Diagnoses were established on the basis of clinical symptoms, serum thyroxine and TRAb, thyroid ultrasound, and orbital computed tomography. Total RNA was extracted with Trizol reagent, and quality was checked on an Agilent 2100 Bioanalyzer. Many counts were recorded for this clonotype. The specificity of this receptor is unknown. Within one base of it there is no much larger clone, and no base qualities were kept. The sequence came from an adult woman with Graves' disease, either hyperthyroidism or ophthalmopathy (not recorded which). Sequenced material: peripheral blood or thyroid tissue (not recorded which). This sequence uses TRBV11-2 and TRBJ2-7, with the D gene too uncertain to name. The CDR3 protein sequence reads: CASSPPTWRSYEQYF. The bases read TGTGCCAGCAGCCCCCCTACTTGGCGGTCCTACGAGCAGTACTTC.